The T cell receptor beta chain described here comes from a study of radiation and T cells in renal cell carcinoma. Regarding the study as a whole: In blood, top tumor clones expanded by 2 weeks, shrinking by 4.

Assay used: immunoSEQ multiplex PCR; TCRdb lists only in-frame clones, some missing. Of about 140,000 clones detected, 65% to 90% appear once; the ten largest clones hold less than 20%. Germline assignment: CDR1 LGHNA and CDR2 YSLEER. The CDR3 has 14 amino acids. V was shortened by 0 bases and J by 4 bases, with 8 bases between the two germline ends. With respect to this clone: The antigen is undetermined.

Time point in this sample: blood 4 weeks post-SBRT, at nephrectomy. Treatment meaning: 15 Gy SBRT to primary tumor, nephrectomy 4 weeks later. Nephrectomy followed 15 Gy stereotactic body radiation by 4 weeks. After SBRT, blood was collected at 2 and 4 weeks, plus baseline. This renal cell carcinoma was of the clear cell type. Sequenced here: blood, sampled from a patient whose treatment included radiotherapy and nephrectomy. The chain carries TRBV4-3 and TRBJ2-3, with D possibly being TRBD1 (5 bases). The sequence came from a woman aged 45-59 years with renal cell carcinoma. CDR3 loop: CASSQEAGSDTQYF. The CDR3 region has the DNA TGCGCCAGCAGCCAAGAGGCAGGGTCAGATACGCAGTATTTT.